A selection of T cell receptor beta chains follows, all from one sample in a study of blood T cell repertoires in COVID-19. Measured with immunoSEQ multiplex PCR; TCRdb has only the in-frame clones, and not every one. In the table there are 100,000 to 150,000 clones, around four fifths of which are singletons. Material: peripheral blood. The receptor source for this set is a human donor in a cohort sampled during active COVID-19. Each CDR3 is given with its conserved first and last residue. D genes are given only for firm matches. Size is omitted from some rows. Given values are once, few, many or a class for expanded clones.

D	V	length	J	size	CDR3
TRBD2	TRBV7-2	17	TRBJ2-3	once	CASSLVIIAGVTDTQYF
TRBD2	TRBV7-3	15	TRBJ2-1	NA	CASSPGTSGLSEQFF
TRBD2	TRBV9	15	TRBJ2-1	NA	CASSPTSGRYNEQFF
TRBD1	TRBV4-1	18	TRBJ1-6	few	CASSQDLGTVSYNSPLHF
NA	TRBV28	14	TRBJ2-1	NA	CASKHDGGTNEQFF
NA	TRBV5-1	13	TRBJ1-1	NA	CASSQGRNTEAFF
TRBD2	TRBV5-4	17	TRBJ2-7	NA	CASSFGGGWQESYEQYF
TRBD1	TRBV10-3	16	TRBJ2-7	few	CAISEARTGVSYEQYF
NA	TRBV9	12	TRBJ1-2	few	CASSVQNYGYTF
NA	TRBV11-2	15	TRBJ2-5	NA	CASSLGTDRGETQYF
TRBD2	TRBV5-1	15	TRBJ2-3	few	CASSPGASGTDTQYF
TRBD1	TRBV5-1	17	TRBJ2-3	NA	CASSLQLRTGPTDTQYF
TRBD2	TRBV5-4	15	TRBJ2-5	NA	CASSSLLAGVETQYF
NA	TRBV6-2/TRBV6-3	13	TRBJ2-2	NA	CASSRQIAGELFF
TRBD2	TRBV30	19	TRBJ2-1	NA	CAWSVPGLAGVSSYNEQFF
TRBD2	TRBV5-1	17	TRBJ2-1	NA	CASSLGLRTSGVDEQFF
NA	TRBV6-5	15	TRBJ2-5	NA	CASDRGGGRVETQYF
TRBD1	TRBV27	14	TRBJ2-2	NA	CASSPTGLTGELFF
NA	TRBV7-3	16	TRBJ2-2	NA	CASSLTSLGNTGELFF
NA	TRBV6-5	13	TRBJ2-5	NA	CASNRDVRETQYF
TRBD2	TRBV28	17	TRBJ2-3	NA	CASSLFLSSGSTDTQYF
TRBD1	TRBV4-3	22	TRBJ1-4	NA	CASSQEVLTGQGRVGSSEKLFF
NA	TRBV15	16	TRBJ2-2	NA	CATSKGSGRGTGELFF
TRBD2	TRBV5-1	14	TRBJ2-1	NA	CASSPGLAGGEQFF
NA	TRBV28	14	TRBJ1-4	NA	CASSLNRVTEKLFF
TRBD2	TRBV7-8	16	TRBJ2-1	NA	CASSRTLAGGDNEQFF
TRBD1	TRBV19	18	TRBJ2-6	NA	CASSMLGQGRSGANVLTF
TRBD1	TRBV27	16	TRBJ2-2	once	CASNEGAGWNTGELFF
TRBD2	TRBV4-1	16	TRBJ2-1	NA	CASSQEGLAGASEQFF
NA	TRBV5-1	14	TRBJ1-1	few	CASSLLTPGIEAFF
TRBD1	TRBV7-9	15	TRBJ1-4	NA	CASSGTGDKREKLFF
NA	TRBV6-1	15	TRBJ1-3	NA	CASSEAGAGINTIYF
NA	TRBV30	11	TRBJ2-3	once	CAWDLADTQYF
TRBD1	TRBV19	13	TRBJ2-7	NA	CASRGQTSYEQYF
TRBD1	TRBV10-2	15	TRBJ2-5	NA	CASSKPGTGQETQYF
NA	TRBV10-3	13	TRBJ1-4	NA	CAISEPRNEKLFF
TRBD1	TRBV27	13	TRBJ2-7	NA	CASSSWDRPEQYF
NA	TRBV5-1	14	TRBJ1-2	NA	CASTLRGGPDGYTF
TRBD1	TRBV28	14	TRBJ1-4	NA	CASSLTGGNEKLFF
TRBD1	TRBV3-1/TRBV3-2	13	TRBJ2-7	NA	CASSPTGSHEQYF
NA	TRBV30	15	TRBJ1-2	NA	CAWSVPPGGRYGYTF
TRBD1	TRBV7-2	13	TRBJ1-3	NA	CASSLGMGDRIYF
NA	TRBV19	15	TRBJ2-6	NA	CASSPSGSGANVLTF
NA	TRBV7-2	14	TRBJ1-1	NA	CASSFVGSGTEAFF
TRBD2	TRBV7-2	14	TRBJ2-3	NA	CASSAGLSTDTQYF
NA	TRBV7-2	13	TRBJ2-5	NA	CASSLNRQETQYF
TRBD1	TRBV9	16	TRBJ2-2	NA	CASSEDRGANTGELFF
NA	TRBV5-1	13	TRBJ1-5	NA	CASSLQGNQPQHF
TRBD1	TRBV3-1/TRBV3-2	14	TRBJ2-2	NA	CASSPSGGTGELFF
TRBD2	TRBV5-1	16	TRBJ2-5	NA	CASSPGLAGGTETQYF
NA	TRBV7-2	14	TRBJ2-7	NA	CASSPTGSSYEQYF
NA	TRBV7-9	15	TRBJ1-1	once	CASSLGVGVNTEAFF
TRBD1	TRBV19	17	TRBJ2-7	few	CASSTPPGTGGLHEQYF
TRBD1	TRBV7-9	14	TRBJ1-5	NA	CASSIGQGNQPQHF
TRBD1	TRBV4-1	15	TRBJ2-2	NA	CASSLRTGMTGELFF
NA	TRBV5-6	13	TRBJ1-2	NA	CASSSYLNYGYTF
NA	TRBV28	14	TRBJ1-2	NA	CASSSSGTKGGYTF
TRBD2	TRBV7-9	17	TRBJ2-3	few	CASSRGLALSSTDTQYF
NA	TRBV10-3	14	TRBJ1-1	once	CAIRETGANTEAFF
TRBD2	TRBV11-2	17	TRBJ2-3	NA	CASSPGGSGLFTDTQYF